The T cell receptor (beta chain) described here comes from a study of regulatory T cells in long-lasting Graves disease. The CDR3 runs to 13 residues. Unmatched junction bases numbered 6, after V lost 4 bases and J lost 6 bases. Germline CDR1 reads MGHDK; CDR2 reads SYGVNS. Building the TCR beta libraries relied on iRepertoire HTBI primers, and CDR3 regions underwent Arm-PCR. TCRdb reanalysed the multiplex PCR reads using MiXCR and keeps one entry per CDR3 protein. The repertoire has 380,000 or so distinct CDR3 sequences, about 16% of them found once; the top ten carry around 21%. As to time point: newly diagnosed GD, antithyroid drugs for less than 3 months. Generation of the TCR library employed RNA extracted from PBMCs. On this clonotype: The antigen is not known.

Findings of the study overall: New patients shared fewer public clonotypes (about 1,000) than persistent patients did (roughly 2,500).

These data were also reused for a study on T cells in Graves' hyperthyroidism and ophthalmopathy. As that study records: Most clonotypes expanded in thyroid above 0.001 were likewise present in blood. Separating ophthalmopathy from stable hyperthyroidism was achieved by a 13 V-J model. Ophthalmopathy, which appeared later, was predicted by the model a median about 6 months before onset.

Here the sequenced sample was peripheral blood mononuclear cells (PBMCs), taken at new diagnosis, from a patient treated with antithyroid drugs. The source of this sequence is a woman younger than 30 with Graves disease. The chain links TRBV25-1 to TRBJ2-7, with 7 bases identical to TRBD1. The CDR3 loop is CASSVTGMGEQYF. The CDR3 region has the DNA TGTGCCAGCAGTGTGACAGGGATGGGCGAGCAGTACTTC.